This T cell receptor (beta chain) was captured by sequencing in a study of graft-versus-host responses after intestinal transplantation. Data came from immunoSEQ multiplex PCR; TCRdb stores just in-frame clones and leaves some out. The sample holds about 150,000 clones, 80% to 95% seen once. Looked up from germline, CDR1 is MNHEY and CDR2 is SVGAGI. The CDR3 contains 15 residues. V lost 2 bases and J lost 6; bases outside the gene matches: 6. Sample share makes this clone medium-sized (0.01 to 0.1%). Its target is unknown. The sequence came from a human donor who received an intestinal transplant. The V call is TRBV6-5, the J call TRBJ1-4, with 7 bases aligning to TRBD1. This material consisted of unstimulated CD4+ T cells sorted from spleen or lymph node cells, taken before intestinal transplant. The DNA for the CDR3 is TGTGCCAGCAGTTACATTACAGGGGCAGATGAAAAACTGTTTTTT. It is translated as CASSYITGADEKLFF.